Following are 25 T cell receptor beta chains from one sample sequenced in a study of blood T cell repertoires in COVID-19. The method was immunoSEQ multiplex PCR; TCRdb's version includes in-frame clones alone and lacks a portion of them. The table has about 80,000 clones, roughly 90% seen once; the top ten hold less than 15%. Sequences were obtained from peripheral blood. The receptors derive from a man between 65 and 79 years old with active or convalescent COVID-19.

The chain is built from TRBV5-1 and TRBJ2-5, with 7 bases aligning to TRBD1. CDR1 and CDR2 (germline): SGHRS, YFSETQ. The CDR3 contains 16 residues. After removal of 1 base from V and 4 bases from J, the junction contained 10 bases not matched to a gene. CDR3 loop: CASSLSPRTGGETQYF. CDR3 bases: TGCGCCAGCAGCTTGTCCCCTCGGACAGGAGGAGAGACCCAGTACTTC.

The chain combines TRBV12-3 or TRBV12-4 with TRBJ2-1; TRBD2 might be the D (5 bases). V lost 4 bases, J lost 14 bases, and 15 bases lay in between. The CDR3 is made up of 12 amino acids. The CDR3 loop is CASSSRTAGEFF. CDR3 sequence (DNA): TGTGCCAGCAGTTCCCGGACCGCGGGTGAGTTCTTC.

The table lists this clone with a count of one. The chain has TRBV6-6 and TRBJ1-1; D call uncertain. Between the trimmed V and J ends, which lost 11 bases and 2 bases, there was a span of 15 bases. Germline values: CDR1 MNHNY, CDR2 SVGAGI (reference sequence). The CDR3 sequence is 13 residues long. The CDR3, as DNA: TGTGCCCTTAAAGGCCCGGGAAACACTGAAGCTTTCTTT. It encodes CALKGPGNTEAFF.

The rearrangement joins TRBV11-2 to TRBJ1-4, with D possibly TRBD1 on 5 matching bases. V was trimmed by 1 base and J by 7 bases, leaving 13 bases between them. Germline V lookup: CDR1 SGHAT, CDR2 FQNNGV. This CDR3 has 15 residues. Here the CDR3 reads CASSLGPSGGEKLFF. In DNA, the CDR3 is TGTGCCAGCAGCTTAGGGCCCTCGGGGGGTGAAAAACTGTTTTTT. Full variable domain (outside the CDR3, taken from reference TRBV11-2 and TRBJ1-4): EAGVAQSPRYKIIEKRQSVAFWCNPISGHATLYWYQQILGQGPKLLIQFQNNGVVDDSQLPKDRFSAERLKGVDSTLKIQPAKLEDSAVYLCASSLGPSGGEKLFFGSGTQLSVL.

The chain couples TRBV2 to TRBJ1-5, with a tentative D call TRBD1 (5 bases). The CDR3 is made up of 14 amino acids. Trimming pared 2 bases from V and 3 bases from J, leaving 8 bases between. Germline V CDR1 and CDR2: SNHLY, FYNNEI. CDR3 sequence (DNA): TGTGCCAGCAGTGAACCACAGGACAATCAGCCCCAGCATTTT. Protein sequence: CASSEPQDNQPQHF.

The chain is built from TRBV5-1 and TRBJ1-6; TRBD1 matches at 8 bases. Trimming cost V 4 bases and J 10 bases; bases outside gene matches: 4. CDR3 length: 13 residues. CDR1 is SGHRS and CDR2 is YFSETQ in the germline V gene. The CDR3 protein is CASSETGESPLHF. The DNA of the CDR3 is TGCGCCAGCAGCGAGACAGGGGAATCACCCCTCCACTTT.

This clone has a handful of counts. This chain links TRBV10-3 with TRBJ2-2, with a weak D call TRBD1 (6 bases). The germline gives CDR1 ENHRY, CDR2 SYGVKD. V lost 3 bases, J lost 4 bases, and 9 bases lay in between. This CDR3 is built from 14 residues. The CDR3 here is CAISDRDITGELFF. Written as DNA, the CDR3 is TGTGCCATCAGTGACAGGGACATCACCGGGGAGCTGTTTTTT.

V gene TRBV24-1 combines with J gene TRBJ2-1; 8 positions agree with TRBD2. The CDR3 is 14 residues long. Germline V lookup: CDR1 KGHDR, CDR2 SFDVKD. The V and J ends lost 7 bases and 0 bases, in that order; junction bases with no gene match: 1. The CDR3 protein is CATSGTSSYNEQFF. CDR3 sequence (DNA): TGTGCCACCAGCGGGACTAGCTCCTACAATGAGCAGTTCTTC.

The rearrangement uses TRBV19 and TRBJ2-1; the match to TRBD2 covers 7 bases. The ends lost 9 bases at V and 6 bases at J; junction bases unmatched: 8. Germline V gene sequence: CDR1 LNHDA, CDR2 SQIVND (reference sequence). The length of the CDR3 is 13 residues. This chain's CDR3 is CARRRGYGNEQFF. CDR3 nucleotide sequence: TGTGCCAGGCGGCGGGGGTACGGCAATGAGCAGTTCTTC.

The chain carries TRBV5-1 and TRBJ1-1; D is undetermined. The CDR3 loop spans 12 amino acids. CDR1 is SGHRS, CDR2 YFSETQ, per germline. Trimming removed 5 bases at V and 5 bases at J, with 10 bases between. The CDR3 reads CASRGEGTEAFF. In DNA form, the CDR3 reads TGCGCCAGCAGGGGAGAGGGTACTGAAGCTTTCTTT.

The chain is built from TRBV10-3 and TRBJ1-4, with TRBD1 identical over 9 bases. Germline V gene data show CDR1 as ENHRY and CDR2 as SYGVKD. The CDR3 has 15 residues. After removal of 6 bases from V and 5 bases from J, the junction contained 7 bases not matched to a gene. The CDR3 spells CAISQMGTGNEKLFF. The DNA for the CDR3 is TGTGCCATCAGCCAGATGGGGACAGGGAATGAAAAACTGTTTTTT.

The chain is built from TRBV2 and TRBJ1-3; TRBD1 agrees at 9 bases. Per germline, CDR1 SNHLY and CDR2 FYNNEI. This CDR3 has 14 amino acids. J lost 1 base, V lost 8 bases, and 3 bases had no gene match. CDR3 in amino acids: CASYDRGSGNTIYF. Here the CDR3 DNA reads TGTGCCAGCTACGACAGGGGGTCTGGAAACACCATATATTTT.

CDR3 in DNA: TGTGCCATCAGTGAGTCTCGGACAGTCTACAATGAGCAGTTCTTC. It yields the protein CAISESRTVYNEQFF. The chain has TRBV10-3 and TRBJ2-1; maybe TRBD1 (6 bases). CDR3 length: 15 amino acids. Trimming cost V 0 bases and J 3 bases, with 9 bases left between them. Germline lookup yields CDR1 ENHRY and CDR2 SYGVKD.

This clone came up once. CDR3 nucleotides: TGTGCCAGCACCACATCGGCGGTTCTAGCCAAAAACATTCAGTACTTC. Its protein product is CASTTSAVLAKNIQYF. The V and J genes are TRBV11-2 and TRBJ2-4; D not certain. The germline V gene has CDR1 SGHAT and CDR2 FQNNGV. The CDR3 runs to 16 residues. The V end was cut by 7 bases, the J end by 0 bases, with 16 bases between.

This sequence joins TRBV10-3 and TRBJ1-2; 7 bases agree with TRBD1. CDR1 and CDR2 from the germline V gene are ENHRY and SYGVKD. Trimming cost V 6 bases and J 0 bases; bases outside gene matches: 10. The CDR3 has 16 amino acids. The CDR3 protein is CAISATDRQANYGYTF. The CDR3 nucleotides read TGTGCCATCAGCGCCACGGACAGGCAAGCTAACTATGGCTACACCTTC.

In its sample, this clone was seen a few times. V gene TRBV7-2 combines with J gene TRBJ2-3; TRBD2 matches 7 bases. The CDR3 spans 15 residues. V trimming: 3 bases; J trimming: 1 base; junction bases outside the gene matches: 4. CDR1 and CDR2 (germline): SGHTA, FQGNSA. CDR3: CASSLIRGGTDTQYF. CDR3 in DNA: TGTGCCAGCAGCTTGATACGGGGGGGCACAGATACGCAGTATTTT.

The V call is TRBV5-1, the J call TRBJ1-2; 7 positions match TRBD1. Germline CDR1 reads SGHRS; CDR2 reads YFSETQ. The CDR3 totals 14 residues. Germline trimming cut 6 bases from V and 4 bases from J; bases unmatched to any gene: 9. CDR3 amino acids: CASTPTGEGYGYTF. The CDR3 nucleotides read TGCGCCAGCACCCCCACAGGGGAAGGCTATGGCTACACCTTC.

This clone was seen a single time. CDR3 bases: TGTGCCAGCGCGGGGGTCGGGCCCTACGAGCAGTACTTC. Protein sequence: CASAGVGPYEQYF. The chain joins TRBV6-5 to TRBJ2-7; 7 bases align to TRBD2. Germline CDR1 is MNHEY and CDR2 is SVGAGI. The CDR3 runs to 13 residues. With V trimmed by 8 bases and J by 2 bases, 6 bases remained unmatched.

The chain has TRBV6-2 or TRBV6-3 and TRBJ1-6; the match to TRBD1 covers 9 bases. CDR1 is MNHEY and CDR2 is SVGEGT in the germline V gene. The CDR3 is 16 residues long. The V and J ends lost 5 bases and 9 bases, in that order; junction bases with no gene match: 11. The CDR3 protein is CASSPTGGYGGSPLHF. CDR3 sequence (DNA): TGTGCCAGCAGTCCCACAGGGGGCTACGGTGGTTCACCCCTCCACTTT.

This chain joins TRBV2 and TRBJ2-1, with 13 bases lining up with TRBD2. Germline CDR1 SNHLY, CDR2 FYNNEI. The V segment lost 3 bases and the J segment 10 bases; nucleotides outside the gene matches: 9. This CDR3 has 16 amino acids. The CDR3 DNA is TGTGCCAGCAGTGATAGGACTAGCGGGGGCCTTGGGGAGCAGTTCTTC. Translation: CASSDRTSGGLGEQFF.

This clone was counted a few times. This chain uses TRBV27 with TRBJ2-7; 10 nucleotides match TRBD1. The CDR3 totals 16 residues. The J segment lost 3 bases and the V segment lost 5 bases, leaving 10 bases of the junction unmatched. Germline CDR1 is MNHEY and CDR2 is SMNVEV (reference sequence). For the CDR3, the DNA is TGTGCCAGCAGTCCCGTCGGACAGGGGGTAATCTACGAGCAGTACTTC. Amino acid sequence: CASSPVGQGVIYEQYF.

V usage is TRBV4-3 and J usage is TRBJ1-1; possibly TRBD1 for D (6 bases). The V gene lost 5 bases and the J gene lost 0 bases, with 13 bases spanning the gap. The CDR3 sequence is 15 residues long. CDR1 and CDR2 (germline): LGHNA, YSLEER. DNA for the CDR3: TGCGCCAGCAGCAGACAGACAGGCATGAACACTGAAGCTTTCTTT. Its protein is CASSRQTGMNTEAFF.

The V and J genes are TRBV7-9 and TRBJ2-5; D is unresolved. The V end lost 6 bases, the J end lost 9 bases, and 14 bases lay between the germline ends. The germline gives CDR1 SEHNR, CDR2 FQNEAQ (reference sequence). This CDR3 region has 12 residues. The CDR3 sequence: CASSPISGAQYF. The DNA of the CDR3 is TGTGCCAGCAGTCCAATATCGGGTGCCCAGTACTTC.

The rearrangement uses TRBV3-1 (or the pseudogene TRBV3-2) and TRBJ1-2; 7 bases agree with TRBD1. This CDR3 is 16 amino acids long. The junction had 10 bases not matched to a gene; V was cut back by 4 bases and J by 2 bases. Per the germline V gene, CDR1 is LGHDT and CDR2 is YNNKEL (reference sequence). This CDR3 is CASSLDRTVPNYGYTF. For the CDR3, the DNA is TGTGCCAGCAGCCTGGACAGGACCGTCCCCAACTATGGCTACACCTTC.

V gene TRBV12-3 or TRBV12-4 combines with J gene TRBJ1-1; maybe TRBD1 (5 bases). Trimming took off 4 bases at V and 8 bases at J, with 11 bases between the two ends. This CDR3 region has 12 residues. The CDR3 region has the DNA TGTGCCAGCAGTTCATACCACAGGGAAGCTTTCTTT. Translation gives CASSSYHREAFF.